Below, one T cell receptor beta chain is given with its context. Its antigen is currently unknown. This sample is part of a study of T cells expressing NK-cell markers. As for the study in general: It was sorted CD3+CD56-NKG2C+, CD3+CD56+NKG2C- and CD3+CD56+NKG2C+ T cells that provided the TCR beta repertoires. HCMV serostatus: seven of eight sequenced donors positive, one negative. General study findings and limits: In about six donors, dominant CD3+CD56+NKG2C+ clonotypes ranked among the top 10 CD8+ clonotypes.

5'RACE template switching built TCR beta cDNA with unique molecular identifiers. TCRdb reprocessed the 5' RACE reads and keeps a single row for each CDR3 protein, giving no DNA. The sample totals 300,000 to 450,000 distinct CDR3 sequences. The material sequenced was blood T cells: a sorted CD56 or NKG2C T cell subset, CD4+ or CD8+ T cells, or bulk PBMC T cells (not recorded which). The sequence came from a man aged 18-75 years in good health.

The CDR3 sequence is CASSERYQNQPQHF. The gene calls are TRBV6-1 and TRBJ1-5. The CDR3 contains 14 residues. Germline-derived CDR1 and CDR2 are MNHNS and SASEGT.